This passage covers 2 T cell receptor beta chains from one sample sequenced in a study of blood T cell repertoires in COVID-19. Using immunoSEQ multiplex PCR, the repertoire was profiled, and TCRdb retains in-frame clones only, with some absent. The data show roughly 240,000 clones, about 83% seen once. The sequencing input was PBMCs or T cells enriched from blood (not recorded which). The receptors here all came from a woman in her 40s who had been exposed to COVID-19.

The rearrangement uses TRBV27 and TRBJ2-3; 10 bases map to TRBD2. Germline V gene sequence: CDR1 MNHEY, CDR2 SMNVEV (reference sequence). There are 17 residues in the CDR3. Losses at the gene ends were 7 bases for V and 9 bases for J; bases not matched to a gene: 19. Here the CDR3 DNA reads TGTGCCAGCACCCCCTTTTTTGGTAGCGGGGGGACACCCACGCAGTATTTT. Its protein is CASTPFFGSGGTPTQYF.

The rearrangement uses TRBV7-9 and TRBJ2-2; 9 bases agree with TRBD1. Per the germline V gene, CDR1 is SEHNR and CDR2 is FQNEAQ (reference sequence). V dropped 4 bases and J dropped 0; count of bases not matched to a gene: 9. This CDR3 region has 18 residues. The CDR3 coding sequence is TGTGCCAGCAGCTCTATACCGGGACAGGGAACGAACACCGGGGAGCTGTTTTTT. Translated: CASSSIPGQGTNTGELFF.